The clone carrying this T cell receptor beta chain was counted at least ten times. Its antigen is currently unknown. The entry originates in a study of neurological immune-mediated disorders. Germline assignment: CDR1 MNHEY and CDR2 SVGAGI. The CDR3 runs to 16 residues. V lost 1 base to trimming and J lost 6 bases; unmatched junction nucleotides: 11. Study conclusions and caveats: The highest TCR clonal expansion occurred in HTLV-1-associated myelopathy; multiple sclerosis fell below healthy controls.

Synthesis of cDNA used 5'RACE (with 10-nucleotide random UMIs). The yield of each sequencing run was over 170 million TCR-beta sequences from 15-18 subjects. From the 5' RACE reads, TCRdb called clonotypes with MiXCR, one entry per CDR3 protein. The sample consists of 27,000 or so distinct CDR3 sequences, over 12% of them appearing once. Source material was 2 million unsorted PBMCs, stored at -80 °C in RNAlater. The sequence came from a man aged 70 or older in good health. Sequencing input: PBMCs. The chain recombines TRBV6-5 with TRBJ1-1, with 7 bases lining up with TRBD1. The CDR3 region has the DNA TGTGCCAGCAGTTACTTACCGGGACAGAGGAAGGCTGAAGCTTTCTTT. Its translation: CASSYLPGQRKAEAFF.